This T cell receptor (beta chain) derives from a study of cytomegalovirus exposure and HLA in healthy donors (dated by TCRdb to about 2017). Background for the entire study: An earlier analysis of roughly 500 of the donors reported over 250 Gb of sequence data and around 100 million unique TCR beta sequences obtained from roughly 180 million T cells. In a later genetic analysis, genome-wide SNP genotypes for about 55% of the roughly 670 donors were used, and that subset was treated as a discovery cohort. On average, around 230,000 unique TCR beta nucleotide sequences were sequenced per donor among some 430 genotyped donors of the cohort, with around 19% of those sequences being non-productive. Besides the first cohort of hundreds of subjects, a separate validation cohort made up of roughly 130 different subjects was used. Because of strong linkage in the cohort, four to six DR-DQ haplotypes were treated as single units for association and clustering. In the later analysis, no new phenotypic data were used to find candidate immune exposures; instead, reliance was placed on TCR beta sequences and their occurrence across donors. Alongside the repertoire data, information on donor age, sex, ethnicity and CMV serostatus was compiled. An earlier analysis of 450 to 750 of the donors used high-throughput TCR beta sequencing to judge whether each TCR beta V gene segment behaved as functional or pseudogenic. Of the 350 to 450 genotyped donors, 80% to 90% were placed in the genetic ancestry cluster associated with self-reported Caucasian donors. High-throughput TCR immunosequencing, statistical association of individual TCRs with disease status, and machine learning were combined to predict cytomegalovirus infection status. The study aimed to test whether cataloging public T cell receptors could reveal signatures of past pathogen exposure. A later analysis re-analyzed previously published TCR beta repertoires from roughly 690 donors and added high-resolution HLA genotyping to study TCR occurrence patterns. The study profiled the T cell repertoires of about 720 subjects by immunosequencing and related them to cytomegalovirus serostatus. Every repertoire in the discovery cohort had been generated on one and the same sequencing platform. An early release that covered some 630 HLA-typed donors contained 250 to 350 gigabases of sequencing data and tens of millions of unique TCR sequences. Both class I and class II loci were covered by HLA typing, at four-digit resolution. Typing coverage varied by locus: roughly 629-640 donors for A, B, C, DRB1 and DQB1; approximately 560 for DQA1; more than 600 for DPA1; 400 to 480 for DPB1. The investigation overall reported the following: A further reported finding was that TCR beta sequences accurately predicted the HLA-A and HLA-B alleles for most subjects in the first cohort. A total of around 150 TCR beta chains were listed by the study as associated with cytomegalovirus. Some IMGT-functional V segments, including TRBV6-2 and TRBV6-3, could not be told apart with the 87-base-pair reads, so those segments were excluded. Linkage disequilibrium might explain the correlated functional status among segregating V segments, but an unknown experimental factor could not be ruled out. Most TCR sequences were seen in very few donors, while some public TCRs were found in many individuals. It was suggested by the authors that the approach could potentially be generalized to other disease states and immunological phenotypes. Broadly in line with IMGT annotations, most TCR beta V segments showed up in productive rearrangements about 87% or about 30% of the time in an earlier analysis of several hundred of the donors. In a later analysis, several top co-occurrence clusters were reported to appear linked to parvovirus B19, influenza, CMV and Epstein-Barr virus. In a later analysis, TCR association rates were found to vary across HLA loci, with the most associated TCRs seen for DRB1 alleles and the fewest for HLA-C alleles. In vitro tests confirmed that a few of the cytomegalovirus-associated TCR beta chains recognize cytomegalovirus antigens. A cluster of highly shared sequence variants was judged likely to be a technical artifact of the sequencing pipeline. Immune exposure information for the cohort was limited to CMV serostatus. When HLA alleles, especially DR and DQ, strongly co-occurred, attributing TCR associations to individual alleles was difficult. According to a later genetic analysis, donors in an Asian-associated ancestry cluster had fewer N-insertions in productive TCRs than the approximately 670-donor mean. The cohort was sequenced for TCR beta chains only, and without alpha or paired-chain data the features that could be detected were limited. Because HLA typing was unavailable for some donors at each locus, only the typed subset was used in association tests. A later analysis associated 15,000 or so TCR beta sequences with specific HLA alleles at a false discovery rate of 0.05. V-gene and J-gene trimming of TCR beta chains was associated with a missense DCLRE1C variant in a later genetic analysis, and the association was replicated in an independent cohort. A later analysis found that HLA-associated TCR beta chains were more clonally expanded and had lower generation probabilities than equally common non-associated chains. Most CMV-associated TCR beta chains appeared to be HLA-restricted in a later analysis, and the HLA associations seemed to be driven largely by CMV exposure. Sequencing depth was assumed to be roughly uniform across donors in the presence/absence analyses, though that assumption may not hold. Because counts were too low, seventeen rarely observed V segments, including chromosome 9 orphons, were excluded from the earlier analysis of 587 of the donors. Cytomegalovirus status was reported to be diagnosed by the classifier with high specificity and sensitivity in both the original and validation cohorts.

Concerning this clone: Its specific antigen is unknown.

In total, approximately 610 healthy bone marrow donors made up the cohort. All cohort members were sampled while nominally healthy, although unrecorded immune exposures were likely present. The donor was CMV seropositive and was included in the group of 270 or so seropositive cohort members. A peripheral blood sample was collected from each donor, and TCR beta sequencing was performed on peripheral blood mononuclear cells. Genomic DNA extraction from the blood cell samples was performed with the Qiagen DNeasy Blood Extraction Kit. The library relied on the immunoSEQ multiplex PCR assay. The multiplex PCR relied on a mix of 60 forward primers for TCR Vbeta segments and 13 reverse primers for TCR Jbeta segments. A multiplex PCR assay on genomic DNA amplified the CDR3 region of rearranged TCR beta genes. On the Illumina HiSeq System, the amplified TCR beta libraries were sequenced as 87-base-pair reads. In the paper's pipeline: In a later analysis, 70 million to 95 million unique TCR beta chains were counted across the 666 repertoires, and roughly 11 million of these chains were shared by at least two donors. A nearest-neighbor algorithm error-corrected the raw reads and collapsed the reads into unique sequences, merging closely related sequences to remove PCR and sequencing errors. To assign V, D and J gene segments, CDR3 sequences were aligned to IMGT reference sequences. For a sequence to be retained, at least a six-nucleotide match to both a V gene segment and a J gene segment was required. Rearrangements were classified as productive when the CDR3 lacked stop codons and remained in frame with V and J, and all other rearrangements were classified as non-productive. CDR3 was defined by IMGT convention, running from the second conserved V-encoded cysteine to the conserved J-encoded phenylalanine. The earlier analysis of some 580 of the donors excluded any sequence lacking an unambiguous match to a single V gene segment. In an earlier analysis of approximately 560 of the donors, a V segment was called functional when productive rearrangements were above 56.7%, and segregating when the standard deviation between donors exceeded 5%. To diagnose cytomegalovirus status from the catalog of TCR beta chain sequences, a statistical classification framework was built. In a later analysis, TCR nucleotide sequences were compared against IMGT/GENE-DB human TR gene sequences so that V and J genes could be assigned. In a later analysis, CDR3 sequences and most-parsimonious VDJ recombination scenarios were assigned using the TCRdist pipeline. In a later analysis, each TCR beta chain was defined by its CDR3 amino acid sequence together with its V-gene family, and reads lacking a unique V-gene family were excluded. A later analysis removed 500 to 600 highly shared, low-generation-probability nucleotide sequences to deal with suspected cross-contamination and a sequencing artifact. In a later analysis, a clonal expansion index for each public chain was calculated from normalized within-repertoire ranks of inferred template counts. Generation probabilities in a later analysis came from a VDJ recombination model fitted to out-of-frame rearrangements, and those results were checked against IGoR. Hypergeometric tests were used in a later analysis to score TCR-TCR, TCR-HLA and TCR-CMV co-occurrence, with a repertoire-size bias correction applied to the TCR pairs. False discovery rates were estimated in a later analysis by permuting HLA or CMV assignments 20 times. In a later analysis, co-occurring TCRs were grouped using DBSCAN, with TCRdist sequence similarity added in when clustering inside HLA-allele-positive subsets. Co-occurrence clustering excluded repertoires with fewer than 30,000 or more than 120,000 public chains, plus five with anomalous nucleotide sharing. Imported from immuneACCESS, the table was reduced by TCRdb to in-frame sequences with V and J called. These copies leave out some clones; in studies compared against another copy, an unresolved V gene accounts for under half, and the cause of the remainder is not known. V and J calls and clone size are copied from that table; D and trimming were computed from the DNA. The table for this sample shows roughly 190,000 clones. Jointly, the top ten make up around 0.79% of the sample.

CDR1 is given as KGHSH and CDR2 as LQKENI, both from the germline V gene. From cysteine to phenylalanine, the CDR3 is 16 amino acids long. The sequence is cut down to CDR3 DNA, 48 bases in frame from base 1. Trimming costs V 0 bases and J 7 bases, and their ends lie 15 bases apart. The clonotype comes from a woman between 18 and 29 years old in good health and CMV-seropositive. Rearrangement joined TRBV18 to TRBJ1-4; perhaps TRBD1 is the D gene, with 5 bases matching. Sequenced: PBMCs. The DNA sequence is TGTGCCAGCTCACCACCGCGCGGGACCTCGGTTGAAAAACTGTTTTTT. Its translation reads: CASSPPRGTSVEKLFF.